This T cell receptor beta chain was observed in a study of blood T cell repertoires in COVID-19. The overall study: T cells, B-cell-depleted T cells, or PBMCs supplied cDNA or gDNA.

Which cohort a participant joined came from the clinical history participants gave. All recovered Cohort 3 donors got two negative PCRs, got clearance, or saw symptom resolution. Measured with immunoSEQ multiplex PCR; TCRdb has only the in-frame clones, and not every one. The table includes hundreds of thousands of clones, around 83% detected once. Trimming removed 6 bases at V and 3 bases at J, with 6 bases between. Germline CDR1 is MDHEN and CDR2 is SYDVKM. The CDR3 has 12 amino acids. The sequenced material came from PBMCs or T cells enriched from blood (not recorded which). This TCR was sampled from a woman aged 35 to 49 who had recovered from COVID-19. The V and J genes are TRBV28 and TRBJ2-1, with unresolved D. The CDR3 loop reads CASRYSYNEQFF. CDR3 bases: TGTGCCAGCAGGTACAGCTACAATGAGCAGTTCTTC.